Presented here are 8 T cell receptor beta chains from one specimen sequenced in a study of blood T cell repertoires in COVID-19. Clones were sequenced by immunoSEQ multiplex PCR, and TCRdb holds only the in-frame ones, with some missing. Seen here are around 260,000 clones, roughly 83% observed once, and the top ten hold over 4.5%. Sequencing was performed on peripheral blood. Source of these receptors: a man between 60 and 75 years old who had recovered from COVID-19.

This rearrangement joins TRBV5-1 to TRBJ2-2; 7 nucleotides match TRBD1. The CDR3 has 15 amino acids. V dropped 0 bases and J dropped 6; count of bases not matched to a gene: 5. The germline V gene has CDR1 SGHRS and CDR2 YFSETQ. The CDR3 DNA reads TGCGCCAGCAGCTTGGTTGCACAGGGGTCCGGGGAGCTGTTTTTT. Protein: CASSLVAQGSGELFF.

The CDR3 DNA sequence: TGTGCCAGCAGGAGACAGGGGGGAGAAGAGACCCAGTACTTC. Protein: CASRRQGGEETQYF. V and J are TRBV27 and TRBJ2-5; 9 bases line up with TRBD1. The trim removed 6 bases at V and 3 bases at J, leaving 5 bases unmatched. Germline V lookup: CDR1 MNHEY, CDR2 SMNVEV (reference sequence). This CDR3 contains 14 residues.

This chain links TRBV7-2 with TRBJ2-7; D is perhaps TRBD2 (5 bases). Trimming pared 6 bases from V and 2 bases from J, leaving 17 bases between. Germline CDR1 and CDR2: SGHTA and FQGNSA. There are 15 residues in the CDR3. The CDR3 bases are TGTGCCAGCAGGGCGACCGGGGTCCCAACCTACGAGCAGTACTTC. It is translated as CASRATGVPTYEQYF.

The DNA for the CDR3 is TGTGCCAGCAGTTTTGAAGGGGGTGAGCAGTTCTTC. It encodes CASSFEGGEQFF. The J gene is TRBJ2-1, the V gene TRBV28; tentatively, D is TRBD1 (6 bases). CDR1 and CDR2 (germline): MDHEN, SYDVKM. This CDR3 spans 12 amino acids. V shed 3 bases and J shed 9 bases, with 9 bases lying between them.

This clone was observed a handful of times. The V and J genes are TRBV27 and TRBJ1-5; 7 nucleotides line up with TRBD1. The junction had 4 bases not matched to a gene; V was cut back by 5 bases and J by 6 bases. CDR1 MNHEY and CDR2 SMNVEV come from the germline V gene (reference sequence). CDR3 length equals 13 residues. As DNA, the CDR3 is TGTGCCAGCAGTCGACAGGGACGTCAGCCCCAGCATTTT. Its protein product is CASSRQGRQPQHF.

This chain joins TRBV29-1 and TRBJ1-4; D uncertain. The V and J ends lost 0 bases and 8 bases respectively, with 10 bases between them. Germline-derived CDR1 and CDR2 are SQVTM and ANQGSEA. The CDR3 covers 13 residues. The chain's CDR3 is CSVEDLQLEKLFF. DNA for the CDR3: TGCAGCGTTGAAGACTTACAGCTAGAAAAACTGTTTTTT.

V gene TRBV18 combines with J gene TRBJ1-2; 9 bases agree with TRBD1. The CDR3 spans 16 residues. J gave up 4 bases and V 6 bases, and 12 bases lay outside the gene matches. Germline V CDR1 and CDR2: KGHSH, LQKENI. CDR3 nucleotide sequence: TGTGCCAGCTCTCCTTTCCCGGGACAGGGCATCTATGGCTACACCTTC. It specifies CASSPFPGQGIYGYTF.

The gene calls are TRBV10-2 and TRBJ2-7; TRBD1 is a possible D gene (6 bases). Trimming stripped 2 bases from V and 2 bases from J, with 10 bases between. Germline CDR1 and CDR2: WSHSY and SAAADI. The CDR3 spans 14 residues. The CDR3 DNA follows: TGCGCCAGCAGTGAGCAGGGGCCTACCTACGAGCAGTACTTC. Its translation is CASSEQGPTYEQYF.